This T cell receptor (beta chain) was sequenced during a study of beta chain features in type 1 diabetes. Broader study findings: Patients showed naive, central memory and Treg TCRB repertoires that appeared more similar than those of healthy donors. In all four CD4+ subsets, TCRB CDR3 length was significantly, moderately reduced in type 1 diabetes. Lower insertion and higher deletion counts appeared at VDJ junctions in type 1 diabetes patients.

With 0 bases removed from V and 10 bases from J, the gap between germline ends came to 15 bases. Germline V gene data show CDR1 as SGHTA and CDR2 as FQGNSA. The CDR3 is 14 residues long. The sequenced template was cDNA made from the entire isolated RNA. TCRdb's copy holds only in-frame clones and misses some; the assay was immunoSEQ multiplex PCR. In the table there are under 350,000 clones, more than 13% of which are singletons. Each population that was sorted was more than 95% pure. Worth noting for this clone: No antigen is known for it.

The TCR was taken from a man aged 25 to 45 with type 1 diabetes. The rearrangement uses TRBV7-2 and TRBJ2-5, with D perhaps matching TRBD2 (5 bases). What was sequenced was naive CD4+ T cells from blood. The chain's CDR3 is CASSLARSPAVQYF. DNA for the CDR3: TGTGCCAGCAGCTTAGCGAGGTCCCCAGCGGTCCAGTACTTC.